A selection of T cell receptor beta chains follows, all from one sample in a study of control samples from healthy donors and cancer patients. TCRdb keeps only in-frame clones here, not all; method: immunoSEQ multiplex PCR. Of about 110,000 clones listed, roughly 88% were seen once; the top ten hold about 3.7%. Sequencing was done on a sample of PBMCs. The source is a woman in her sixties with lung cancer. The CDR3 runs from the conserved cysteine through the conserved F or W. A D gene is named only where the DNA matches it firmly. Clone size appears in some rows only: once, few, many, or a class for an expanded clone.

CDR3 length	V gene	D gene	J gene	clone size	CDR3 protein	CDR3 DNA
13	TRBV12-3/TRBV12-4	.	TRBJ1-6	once	CASSLQGYSPLHF	TGTGCCAGCAGTTTACAGGGGTATTCACCCCTCCACTTT
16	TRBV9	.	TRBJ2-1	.	CASSVVGASSYNEQFF	TGTGCCAGCAGCGTAGTCGGGGCGAGCTCCTACAATGAGCAGTTCTTC
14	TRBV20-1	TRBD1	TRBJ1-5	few	CSASLGQVNQPQHF	TGCAGTGCTAGTTTGGGACAGGTCAATCAGCCCCAGCATTTT
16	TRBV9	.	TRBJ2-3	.	CASSVAEGISTDTQYF	TGTGCCAGCAGCGTAGCGGAGGGGATAAGTACAGATACGCAGTATTTT
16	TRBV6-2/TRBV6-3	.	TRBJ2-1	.	CASSYRRDILYNEQFF	TGTGCCAGCAGTTACCGTAGGGACATCCTCTACAATGAGCAGTTCTTC
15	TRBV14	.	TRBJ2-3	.	CASSRTVSQTDTQYF	TGTGCCAGCAGCCGGACCGTCAGTCAGACAGATACGCAGTATTTT
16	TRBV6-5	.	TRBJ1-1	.	CASSYRPGTSNTEAFF	TGTGCCAGCAGTTACCGACCCGGGACCTCGAACACTGAAGCTTTCTTT
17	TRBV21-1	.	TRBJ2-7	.	CASSKESGTGSSYEQYF	TGTGCCAGCAGCAAAGAGTCTGGGACAGGGAGCTCCTACGAGCAGTACTTC
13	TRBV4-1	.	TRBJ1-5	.	CASSQESGRLQHF	TGCGCCAGCAGCCAAGAGTCTGGGCGCCTTCAGCATTTT
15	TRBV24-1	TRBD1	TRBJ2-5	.	CATSALTGGTETQYF	TGTGCCACCAGTGCCTTGACAGGGGGCACCGAGACCCAGTACTTC
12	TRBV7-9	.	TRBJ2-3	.	CASGSHLDTQYF	TGTGCCAGCGGATCGCACTTGGATACGCAGTATTTT
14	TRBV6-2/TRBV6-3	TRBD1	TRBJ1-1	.	CASSYWTGDTEAFF	TGTGCCAGCAGTTACTGGACAGGGGACACTGAAGCTTTCTTT